This is a list of T cell receptor beta chains from one sample in a study of blood T cells in healthy people across ages. MiXCR, run by TCRdb on the 5' RACE reads, gives a single entry per CDR3 protein. The table shows 1.5 million to 1.8 million distinct CDR3 sequences, with about 42% occurring only once. Sequencing was carried out using blood. The receptor source for this set is a woman between 18 and 29 years old in good health. Both conserved end residues are trimmed from each CDR3. For some rows the clone size is stated as once, few or many, or as a class when expanded; others skip it.

j_call: TRBJ2-1
cdr3_length: 13
v_call: TRBV27
clone_size: -
cdr3_aa: ASSQRGQARYEQF

j_call: TRBJ2-5
cdr3_length: 12
v_call: TRBV7-2
clone_size: -
cdr3_aa: ASSFSGGRETQY

j_call: TRBJ2-3
cdr3_length: 12
v_call: TRBV5-1
clone_size: few
cdr3_aa: ASSFDRVSDTQY

j_call: TRBJ2-3
cdr3_length: 14
v_call: TRBV6-2/TRBV6-3
clone_size: -
cdr3_aa: ASSYNWETLTDTQY

j_call: TRBJ1-5
cdr3_length: 15
v_call: TRBV7-3
clone_size: -
cdr3_aa: ASSPGLPGQGAQPQH

j_call: TRBJ2-3
cdr3_length: 16
v_call: TRBV28
clone_size: -
cdr3_aa: ASSPDRVGGPAVGTQY

j_call: TRBJ1-5
cdr3_length: 11
v_call: TRBV29-1
clone_size: -
cdr3_aa: SVDAGSGQPQH

j_call: TRBJ2-7
cdr3_length: 10
v_call: TRBV10-3
clone_size: few
cdr3_aa: AISADEYEQY

j_call: TRBJ2-4
cdr3_length: 12
v_call: TRBV10-3
clone_size: few
cdr3_aa: AIGREEAKNIQY

j_call: TRBJ2-7
cdr3_length: 11
v_call: TRBV10-3
clone_size: -
cdr3_aa: AISESGYAEQY

j_call: TRBJ1-4
cdr3_length: 12
v_call: TRBV10-3
clone_size: few
cdr3_aa: AISESGAGEKLF

j_call: TRBJ1-6
cdr3_length: 11
v_call: TRBV27
clone_size: few
cdr3_aa: ASSFPGNSPLH

j_call: TRBJ1-5
cdr3_length: 12
v_call: TRBV20-1
clone_size: -
cdr3_aa: SAADRVGNQPQH

j_call: TRBJ2-7
cdr3_length: 12
v_call: TRBV14
clone_size: -
cdr3_aa: ASSVPKPPYEQY

j_call: TRBJ2-7
cdr3_length: 13
v_call: TRBV20-1
clone_size: -
cdr3_aa: SARDPRTDSYEQY

j_call: TRBJ2-7
cdr3_length: 11
v_call: TRBV4-1
clone_size: many
cdr3_aa: ASSQLTDYEQY

j_call: TRBJ1-1
cdr3_length: 14
v_call: TRBV27
clone_size: -
cdr3_aa: ASSLPGRQSVTEAF

j_call: TRBJ1-4
cdr3_length: 13
v_call: TRBV7-2
clone_size: few
cdr3_aa: ASSLLGQENEKLF

j_call: TRBJ2-1
cdr3_length: 15
v_call: TRBV7-2
clone_size: -
cdr3_aa: VSRDLAGGPVYNEQF

j_call: -
cdr3_length: 14
v_call: TRBV28
clone_size: -
cdr3_aa: ATLARDYRRGETQY